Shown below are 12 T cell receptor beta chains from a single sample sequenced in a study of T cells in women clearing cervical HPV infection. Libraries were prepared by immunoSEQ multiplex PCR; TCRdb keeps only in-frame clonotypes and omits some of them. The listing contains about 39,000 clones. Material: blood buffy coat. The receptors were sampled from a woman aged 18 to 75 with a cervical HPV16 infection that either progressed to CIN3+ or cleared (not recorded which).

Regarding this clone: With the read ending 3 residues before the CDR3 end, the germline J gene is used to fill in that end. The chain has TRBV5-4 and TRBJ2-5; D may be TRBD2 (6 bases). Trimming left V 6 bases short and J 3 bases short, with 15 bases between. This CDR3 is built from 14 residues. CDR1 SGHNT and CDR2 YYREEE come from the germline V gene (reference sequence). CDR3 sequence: CASNRGGAEETQYF. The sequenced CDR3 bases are TGTGCCAGCAACCGCGGAGGGGCGGAAGAGACC. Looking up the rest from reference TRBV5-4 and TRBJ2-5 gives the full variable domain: ETGVTQSPTHLIKTRGQQVTLRCSSQSGHNTVSWYQQALGQGPQFIFQYYREEENGRGNFPPRFSGLQFPNYSSELNVNALELDDSALYLCASNRGGAEETQYFGPGTRLLVL.

The sequenced part of the CDR3 DNA is TGTGCCATCAGCGCGGGCGTGCAGGACTATGGC. Its protein is CAISAGVQDYG. The entire CDR3 is CAISAGVQDYGYTF. The rearrangement uses TRBV10-3 and TRBJ1-2; no firm D call. The read is 3 residues too short to cover the CDR3 end, so that end is filled in from the germline J gene. Trimming removed 6 bases at V and 3 bases at J, with 14 bases between. This CDR3 has 14 residues. Germline values: CDR1 ENHRY, CDR2 SYGVKD.

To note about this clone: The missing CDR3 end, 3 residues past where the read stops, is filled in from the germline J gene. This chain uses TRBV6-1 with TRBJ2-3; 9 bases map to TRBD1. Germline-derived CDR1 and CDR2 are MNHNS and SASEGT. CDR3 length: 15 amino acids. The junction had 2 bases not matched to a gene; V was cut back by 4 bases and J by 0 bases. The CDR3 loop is CASSGQGGSTDTQYF. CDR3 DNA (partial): TGTGCCAGCAGTGGACAGGGGGGTAGCACAGATACG.

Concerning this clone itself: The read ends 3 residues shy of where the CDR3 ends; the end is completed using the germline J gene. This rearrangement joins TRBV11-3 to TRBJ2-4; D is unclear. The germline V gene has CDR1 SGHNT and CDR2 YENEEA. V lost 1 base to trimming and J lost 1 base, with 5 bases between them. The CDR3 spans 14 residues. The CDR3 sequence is CASSLVGAKNIQYF. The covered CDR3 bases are TGTGCCAGCAGCTTAGTCGGGGCCAAAAACATT. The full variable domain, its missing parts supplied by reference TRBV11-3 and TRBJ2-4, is EAGVVQSPRYKIIEKKQPVAFWCNPISGHNTLYWYLQNLGQGPELLIRYENEEAVDDSQLPKDRFSAERLKGVDSTLKIQPAELGDSAVYLCASSLVGAKNIQYFGAGTRLSVL.

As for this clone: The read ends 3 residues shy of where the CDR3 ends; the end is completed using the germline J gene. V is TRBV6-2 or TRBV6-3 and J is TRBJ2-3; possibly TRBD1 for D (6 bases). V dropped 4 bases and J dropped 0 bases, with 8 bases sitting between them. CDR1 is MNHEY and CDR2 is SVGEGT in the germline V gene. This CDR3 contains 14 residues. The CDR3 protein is CASSLGGSTDTQYF. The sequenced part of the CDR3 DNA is TGTGCCAGCAGTTTAGGGGGAAGCACAGATACG.

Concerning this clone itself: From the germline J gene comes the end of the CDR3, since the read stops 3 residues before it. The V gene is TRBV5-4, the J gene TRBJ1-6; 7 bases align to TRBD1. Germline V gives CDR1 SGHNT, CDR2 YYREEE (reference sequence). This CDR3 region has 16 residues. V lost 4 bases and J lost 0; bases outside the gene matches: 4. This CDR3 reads CASSNRDSSYNSPLHF. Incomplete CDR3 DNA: TGTGCCAGCAGCAATAGGGACAGCTCCTATAATTCACCC. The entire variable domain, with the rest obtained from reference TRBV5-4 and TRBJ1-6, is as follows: ETGVTQSPTHLIKTRGQQVTLRCSSQSGHNTVSWYQQALGQGPQFIFQYYREEENGRGNFPPRFSGLQFPNYSSELNVNALELDDSALYLCASSNRDSSYNSPLHFGNGTRLTVT.

The part of the CDR3 DNA that was read is TGCGCCAGCAGCCAAGATTTCCAGGGGGAGAGCACAGATACG. Amino acids: CASSQDFQGESTDT. The entire CDR3 reads CASSQDFQGESTDTQYF. The chain has TRBV4-1 and TRBJ2-3; 7 bases map to TRBD1. The read falls 3 residues short of the CDR3 end, and the missing part is taken from the germline J gene. In germline, CDR1 is MGHRA, CDR2 YSYEKL. This CDR3 is built from 17 residues. J was trimmed by 0 bases and V by 0 bases; bases with no gene match: 6.

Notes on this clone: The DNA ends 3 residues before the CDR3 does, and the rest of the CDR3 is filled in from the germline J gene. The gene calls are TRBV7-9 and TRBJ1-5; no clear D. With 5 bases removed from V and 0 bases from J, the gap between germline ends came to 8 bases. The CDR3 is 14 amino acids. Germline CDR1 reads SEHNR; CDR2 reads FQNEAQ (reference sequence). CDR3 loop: CASSPLNSNQPQHF. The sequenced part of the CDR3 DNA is TGTGCCAGCAGCCCCCTAAATAGCAATCAGCCC.

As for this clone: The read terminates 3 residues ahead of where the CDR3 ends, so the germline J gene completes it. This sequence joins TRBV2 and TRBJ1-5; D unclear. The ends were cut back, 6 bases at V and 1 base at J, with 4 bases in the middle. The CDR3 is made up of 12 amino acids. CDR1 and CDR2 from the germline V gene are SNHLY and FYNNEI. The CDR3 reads CASRRSNQPQHF. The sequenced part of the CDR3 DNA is TGTGCCAGCAGGAGGAGCAATCAGCCC.

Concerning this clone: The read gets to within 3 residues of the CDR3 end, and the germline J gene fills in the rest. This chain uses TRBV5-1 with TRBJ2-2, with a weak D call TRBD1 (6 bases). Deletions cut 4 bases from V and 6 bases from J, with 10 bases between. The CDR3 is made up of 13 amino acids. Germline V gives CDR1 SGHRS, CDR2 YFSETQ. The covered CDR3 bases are TGCGCCAGCAGCCTTACAGGGTCCGGGGAG. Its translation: CASSLTGSGE. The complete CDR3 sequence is CASSLTGSGELFF.

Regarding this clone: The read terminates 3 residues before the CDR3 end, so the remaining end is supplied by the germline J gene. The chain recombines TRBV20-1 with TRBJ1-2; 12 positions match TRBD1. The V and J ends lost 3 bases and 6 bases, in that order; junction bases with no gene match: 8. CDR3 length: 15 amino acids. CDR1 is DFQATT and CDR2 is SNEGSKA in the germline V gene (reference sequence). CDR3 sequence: CSASFRDRGRNGYTF. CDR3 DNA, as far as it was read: TGCAGTGCTAGTTTCCGGGACAGGGGGCGTAATGGC.

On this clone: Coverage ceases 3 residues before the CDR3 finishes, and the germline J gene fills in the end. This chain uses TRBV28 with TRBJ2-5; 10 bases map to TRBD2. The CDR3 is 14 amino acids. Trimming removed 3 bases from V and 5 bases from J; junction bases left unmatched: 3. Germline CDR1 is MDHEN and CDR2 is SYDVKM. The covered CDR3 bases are TGTGCCAGCAGTTTGGGTAGCGGGGGGGAGACC. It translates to CASSLGSGGET. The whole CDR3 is CASSLGSGGETQYF. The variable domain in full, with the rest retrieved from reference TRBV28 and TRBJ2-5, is DVKVTQSSRYLVKRTGEKVFLECVQDMDHENMFWYRQDPGLGLRLIYFSYDVKMKEKGDIPEGYSVSREKKERFSLILESASTNQTSMYLCASSLGSGGETQYFGPGTRLLVL.